Reported below is one TCR beta chain. The specificity of this receptor is unknown. Libraries came from the immunoSEQ multiplex PCR assay. A mixture of 60 forward primers for TCR Vbeta segments and 13 reverse primers for TCR Jbeta segments was used in the multiplex PCR. The CDR3 region of rearranged TCR beta genes was amplified from genomic DNA with a multiplex PCR assay. The Illumina HiSeq System was used to sequence the amplified TCR beta libraries as 87-base-pair reads. The paper's data handling went like this. In a later analysis, roughly 80 million unique TCR beta chains were counted across the 500 to 850 repertoires, and roughly 11 million of these chains were shared by at least two donors. A nearest-neighbor algorithm error-corrected the raw reads and collapsed the reads into unique sequences, merging closely related sequences to remove PCR and sequencing errors. Alignment of CDR3 sequences to IMGT reference sequences was used to assign V, D and J gene segments. Each retained sequence needed at least a six-nucleotide match to both a V gene segment and a J gene segment. Rearrangements were called productive when the CDR3 lacked stop codons and stayed in frame with V and J; all others were non-productive. Following IMGT convention, CDR3 was defined as the stretch from the second conserved V-encoded cysteine to the conserved J-encoded phenylalanine. Sequences without an unambiguous match to a single V gene segment were excluded from the earlier analysis of about 640 of the donors. In an earlier analysis of a few hundred of the donors, a V segment was called functional when productive rearrangements were above 56.7%, and segregating when the standard deviation between donors exceeded 5%. A statistical classification framework was developed to diagnose cytomegalovirus status using the catalog of TCR beta chain sequences. In a later analysis, V and J genes were assigned by comparing TCR nucleotide sequences against IMGT/GENE-DB human TR gene sequences. The TCRdist pipeline was used in a later analysis to assign CDR3 sequences and most-parsimonious VDJ recombination scenarios. In a later analysis, each TCR beta chain was defined by its CDR3 amino acid sequence together with its V-gene family, and reads lacking a unique V-gene family were excluded. As a way to deal with suspected cross-contamination and a sequencing artifact, a later analysis dropped more than 500 nucleotide sequences that were highly shared and had low generation probability. A later analysis calculated a clonal expansion index for each public chain from normalized within-repertoire ranks of inferred template counts. In a later analysis, generation probabilities were computed using a VDJ recombination model fitted to out-of-frame rearrangements, and the results were checked against IGoR. Hypergeometric tests were used in a later analysis to score TCR-TCR, TCR-HLA and TCR-CMV co-occurrence, with a repertoire-size bias correction applied to the TCR pairs. A later analysis estimated false discovery rates by permuting HLA or CMV assignments 20 times. In a later analysis, co-occurring TCRs were grouped with DBSCAN, and TCRdist sequence similarity was added when clustering was performed within HLA-allele-positive subsets. For co-occurrence clustering, repertoires with fewer than 30,000 or more than 120,000 public chains were excluded, along with five or six repertoires with anomalous nucleotide sharing. What TCRdb holds here is the immuneACCESS table cut down to in-frame rearrangements. Part of the clones is not present; checked against another copy, under half of the missing clones reflect an unresolved V gene, and the others are unexplained. Clone size and V and J calls were adopted from that table, with D and trimming inferred from the DNA. This sample's records show some 130,000 clones. In total, the top ten clones hold roughly 1.7% of the sample.

The cohort consisted of 600 to 700 healthy bone marrow donors. Cohort members were all nominally healthy when sampled, although unrecorded immune exposures were likely present. The donor was CMV seropositive and was included in the group of about 290 seropositive cohort members. Every donor gave a peripheral blood sample, and the peripheral blood mononuclear cells from that sample were used for TCR beta sequencing. Genomic DNA was extracted from the blood cell samples with the Qiagen DNeasy Blood Extraction Kit. The sample is drawn from a study of cytomegalovirus exposure and HLA in healthy donors (TCRdb year 2017). Background for the entire study: According to an earlier analysis of 550 to 750 of the donors, 150 million to 200 million T cells yielded 117 million unique TCR beta sequences and approximately 280 Gb of sequence data. An earlier analysis of approximately 630 of the donors applied high-throughput TCR beta sequencing to assess whether each TCR beta V gene segment acted as functional or pseudogenic. In a later analysis, previously published TCR beta repertoires from about 670 donors were re-analyzed and high-resolution HLA genotyping was added so that TCR occurrence patterns could be studied. Of the roughly 400 genotyped donors, around 81% fell in the genetic ancestry cluster associated with self-reported Caucasian donors. Five DR-DQ haplotypes were handled as single units for association and clustering because linkage in the cohort was strong. Roughly 290 gigabases of sequencing data and around 80 million unique TCR sequences made up an early release that covered over 550 HLA-typed donors. The study profiled the T cell repertoires of approximately 700 subjects by immunosequencing and related them to cytomegalovirus serostatus. In addition to the first cohort of hundreds of subjects, a separate validation cohort of under 150 different subjects was used. The aim of the study was to test whether cataloging public T cell receptors could identify signatures of past pathogen exposure. Typing coverage varied by locus: roughly 620-640 donors for A, B, C, DRB1 and DQB1; approximately 500 for DQA1; some 610 for DPA1; 400 to 480 for DPB1. To predict cytomegalovirus infection status, the study combined high-throughput TCR immunosequencing, statistical association of individual TCRs with disease status, and machine learning. All discovery cohort repertoires had been generated using a single sequencing platform. Rather than drawing on any new phenotypic data, the later analysis identified candidate immune exposures from TCR beta sequences and the way those sequences occurred across donors. Donor age, sex, ethnicity and CMV serostatus were compiled together with the repertoire data. A later genetic analysis took genome-wide SNP genotypes for about three fifths of the 666 donors and used that subset as a discovery cohort. HLA typing included class I and class II loci at four-digit resolution. Across around 400 genotyped donors of the cohort, an average of approximately 240,000 unique TCR beta nucleotide sequences per donor were sequenced, and roughly a sixth of those sequences were non-productive. Here is what the overall study found, with its caveats: The earlier analysis of a few hundred of the donors excluded 15 to 20 rarely observed V segments, including chromosome 9 orphons, because counts were too low. Most CMV-associated TCR beta chains appeared to be HLA-restricted in a later analysis, and the HLA associations seemed to be driven largely by CMV exposure. In a later genetic analysis, fewer N-insertions in productive TCRs were reported among donors in an Asian-associated ancestry cluster than the roughly 700-donor mean. Broadly in line with IMGT annotations, most TCR beta V segments showed up in productive rearrangements about 90% or about 30% of the time in an earlier analysis of approximately 640 of the donors. The sequencing pipeline was judged likely to have produced a cluster of highly shared sequence variants as a technical artifact. Because HLA typing was unavailable for some donors at each locus, only the typed subset was used in association tests. V-gene and J-gene trimming of TCR beta chains was associated with a missense DCLRE1C variant in a later genetic analysis, and the association was replicated in an independent cohort. While some public TCRs were present in many individuals, most TCR sequences turned up only very rarely across donors. The authors suggested that the approach could potentially be generalized to other disease states and immunological phenotypes. In vitro tests confirmed that a few of the cytomegalovirus-associated TCR beta chains recognize cytomegalovirus antigens. Immune exposure information for the cohort was limited to CMV serostatus. Assigning TCR associations to individual alleles was difficult when HLA alleles, especially DR and DQ, strongly co-occurred. According to a later analysis, parvovirus B19, influenza, CMV and Epstein-Barr virus appeared linked to several top co-occurrence clusters. A later analysis found that TCR association rates varied across HLA loci, with DRB1 alleles showing the most associated TCRs and HLA-C alleles the fewest. The classifier was reported to diagnose cytomegalovirus status with high specificity and sensitivity in both the original cohort and the validation cohort. Roughly uniform sequencing depth across donors was assumed in presence/absence analyses, although this assumption may not hold. At a false discovery rate of 0.05, a later analysis linked some 17,000 TCR beta sequences to specific HLA alleles. Linkage disequilibrium might explain the correlated functional status among segregating V segments, but an unknown experimental factor could not be ruled out. Because the 87-base-pair reads could not distinguish some IMGT-functional V segments, including TRBV6-2 and TRBV6-3, those segments were excluded. The study listed 150 to 200 TCR beta chains as associated with cytomegalovirus. The cohort was sequenced for TCR beta chains only, and without alpha or paired-chain data the features that could be detected were limited. Compared with equally common non-associated chains, HLA-associated TCR beta chains in a later analysis were more clonally expanded and had lower generation probabilities. A further reported finding was that TCR beta sequences accurately predicted the HLA-A and HLA-B alleles for most subjects in the first cohort.

From the germline V gene, CDR1 is MNHNS and CDR2 is SASEGT. Its CDR3 holds 13 amino acids, cysteine through phenylalanine. Kept here is only the CDR3 DNA, which spans 39 bases and is read in frame from base 1. The junction shows trimming of 4 bases on V and 3 bases on J, plus 10 bases between the germline ends. Sequenced: PBMCs. The V gene is TRBV6-1 and the J gene is TRBJ2-7; the D gene is perhaps TRBD1, from 5 matching bases. This TCR came from a woman between 40 and 55 years old in good health and CMV-seropositive. The CDR3 loop reads CASSVAGNYEQYF. The DNA is TGTGCCAGCAGTGTGGCAGGGAACTACGAGCAGTACTTC.